Sequencing of this T cell receptor beta chain was carried out in a study of blood T cell repertoires in COVID-19. In the study overall: Acute and convalescent COVID-19 samples came from the United States, Italy and Spain.

This clone was observed at least ten times. This CDR3 has 15 amino acids. Per germline, CDR1 LGHDT and CDR2 YNNKEL (reference sequence). Trimming took off 7 bases at V and 6 bases at J, with 18 bases between the two ends. The method was immunoSEQ multiplex PCR; TCRdb's version includes in-frame clones alone and lacks a portion of them. The profile covers 130,000 or so clones, with under 90% appearing a single time and 3% to 5% taken by the ten largest. The sequencing input was peripheral blood. The chain joins TRBV3-1 (or the pseudogene TRBV3-2) to TRBJ2-2; D is unclear. This sequence originates from a man in his 60s with acute or convalescent COVID-19. For the CDR3, the DNA is TGTGCCAGCACCCCTGGCGCGGTGAGGTCCGGGGAGCTGTTTTTT. Translation gives CASTPGAVRSGELFF.